A single sample is the source of the 29 T cell receptor beta chains below, sequenced in a study of shared clonotypes between healthy human individuals. Repertoires were generated with immunoSEQ multiplex PCR, while TCRdb's copy carries only in-frame clones and drops some. The table shows about 2.1 million clones, with 90% to 95% occurring only once. Naive CD8 isolation took CD45RO-negative cells positively selected for CCR7 and excluded terminally differentiated effector memory CD45RA+ cells. The sequencing sample was made of naive CD8+ T cells from PBMCs. The receptor set was obtained from a man aged 18 to 29 in good health. Some clones in this sample may be carry-over from other donors' samples.

The V gene is TRBV7-8, the J gene TRBJ1-2, with TRBD1 as a possible D gene (6 bases). Trimming cost V 5 bases and J 0 bases, with 10 bases left between them. This CDR3 region has 14 residues. From germline, CDR1 is SGHVS and CDR2 FQNEAQ. CDR3 region: CASSPDSPNYGYTF. CDR3 bases: TGTGCCAGCAGCCCGGACAGTCCTAACTATGGCTACACCTTC.

The rearrangement uses TRBV19 and TRBJ2-7; D is perhaps TRBD1 (6 bases). Trimming removed 6 bases from V and 0 bases from J, with 21 bases in between. Germline V gene lookup returns CDR1 LNHDA and CDR2 SQIVND (reference sequence). The CDR3 runs 17 residues. CDR3: CASSKSPRADSSYEQYF. The CDR3, as DNA: TGTGCCAGTAGCAAAAGCCCTCGTGCGGACAGCTCCTACGAGCAGTACTTC.

V usage is TRBV15 and J usage is TRBJ1-2; possible D gene TRBD1, 6 bases. The CDR3 covers 14 residues. In germline, CDR1 is LNHNV, CDR2 YYDKDF (reference sequence). The V end was cut by 3 bases, the J end by 9 bases, with 17 bases between. Here the CDR3 DNA reads TGTGCCACCAGCAGGGGCAGGGGACGAATCAGCTACACCTTC. This translates into CATSRGRGRISYTF.

The gene calls are TRBV7-6 and TRBJ1-1; no definite D call. Trimming removed 1 base from V and 5 bases from J, with 8 bases in between. The CDR3 has 13 amino acids. Germline V gene sequence: CDR1 SGHVS, CDR2 FNYEAQ. CDR3 amino acids: CASSLDGETEAFF. The DNA for the CDR3 is TGTGCCAGCAGCTTAGACGGGGAAACTGAAGCTTTCTTT.

As to this clone: Different DNA sequences within this sample yield the same CDR3. The chain couples TRBV28 to TRBJ2-7, with 7 positions matching TRBD1. The CDR3 consists of 13 residues. Germline lookup yields CDR1 MDHEN and CDR2 SYDVKM. V shed 2 bases and J 5 bases; nucleotides not matched to a gene: 3. CDR3: CASSLQTGNEQYF. The CDR3 DNA is TGTGCCAGCAGTTTACAGACAGGGAACGAGCAGTACTTC.

This clone came up once. The chain joins TRBV9 to TRBJ2-2; D gene uncertain. Germline V CDR1 and CDR2: SGDLS, YYNGEE. The CDR3 sequence is 16 residues long. The germline V and J ends were trimmed by 0 bases and 5 bases, with 14 bases remaining between them. CDR3 DNA: TGTGCCAGCAGCGTAGCCCCTCTTGTGGCAACCGGGGAGCTGTTTTTT. Protein sequence: CASSVAPLVATGELFF.

The chain carries TRBV7-8 and TRBJ2-7; weak D call: TRBD2 (7 bases). Deletions cut 2 bases from V and 6 bases from J, with 17 bases between. The CDR3 runs to 15 residues. Germline values: CDR1 SGHVS, CDR2 FQNEAQ. Here the CDR3 reads CASSLLGGGLSEQYF. The CDR3 nucleotides read TGTGCCAGCAGCTTATTAGGGGGAGGGCTCTCCGAGCAGTACTTC.

Regarding this clone: The same CDR3 also results from other DNA sequences found in this sample. J is TRBJ2-1 and V is TRBV9; D may be TRBD1 (6 bases). Trimming removed 3 bases at V and 0 bases at J, with 10 bases between. Germline loops: CDR1 SGDLS, CDR2 YYNGEE. The CDR3 runs to 15 residues. Here the CDR3 reads CASSEGDSSYNEQFF. CDR3 DNA: TGTGCCAGCAGCGAGGGGGATAGCTCCTACAATGAGCAGTTCTTC.

J is TRBJ2-1 and V is TRBV10-3; D is tentatively TRBD1 or TRBD2 (6 bases each). Trimming stripped 3 bases from V and 1 base from J, with 16 bases between. The CDR3 sequence is 17 residues long. Per the germline V gene, CDR1 is ENHRY and CDR2 is SYGVKD. CDR3 region: CAISESGAPISYNEQFF. In DNA form, the CDR3 reads TGTGCCATCAGTGAATCGGGGGCCCCGATTTCCTACAATGAGCAGTTCTTC.

This chain links TRBV5-6 with TRBJ1-2; a possible D gene is TRBD1 (5 bases). From germline, CDR1 is SGHDT and CDR2 YYEEEE. V was shortened by 2 bases and J by 7 bases, with 15 bases between the two germline ends. The CDR3 is 14 residues long. CDR3 loop: CASSFWGGSGGYTF. The CDR3 nucleotides are TGTGCCAGCAGCTTTTGGGGGGGTAGCGGTGGCTACACCTTC.

In DNA form, the CDR3 reads TGTGCCAGCAGTTTGAAAGACCCCAACGAGCAGTTCTTC. It encodes CASSLKDPNEQFF. The gene calls are TRBV27 and TRBJ2-1; D ambiguous. Deletions cut 3 bases from V and 10 bases from J, with 13 bases between. CDR1 is MNHEY, CDR2 SMNVEV, per germline (reference sequence). CDR3 length: 13 residues.

This chain joins TRBV7-9 and TRBJ1-2; TRBD1 matches 11 bases. The V segment lost 6 bases and the J segment 4 bases; nucleotides outside the gene matches: 4. The CDR3 extends over 14 amino acids. Germline V gene sequence: CDR1 SEHNR, CDR2 FQNEAQ (reference sequence). CDR3: CASRPGQGGYGYTF. CDR3 nucleotide sequence: TGTGCCAGCAGGCCGGGACAGGGGGGCTATGGCTACACCTTC.

This chain links TRBV4-3 with TRBJ2-1, with 11 bases aligning to TRBD2. In germline, CDR1 is LGHNA, CDR2 YSLEER. There are 16 residues in the CDR3. V dropped 0 bases and J dropped 2; count of bases not matched to a gene: 0. The CDR3 DNA reads TGCGCCAGCAGCCAAGAGGGACTAGCGGCCTACAATGAGCAGTTCTTC. Protein: CASSQEGLAAYNEQFF.

The chain uses TRBV7-9 and TRBJ2-5; no firm D call. The CDR3 runs to 15 residues. V lost 3 bases, J lost 7 bases, and 18 bases lay in between. Germline CDR1 reads SEHNR; CDR2 reads FQNEAQ (reference sequence). Written as DNA, the CDR3 is TGTGCCAGCAGCTTTCGAGAGGACCAGGTAGTGACCCAGTACTTC. Translating it yields CASSFREDQVVTQYF.

This chain joins TRBV29-1 and TRBJ2-5; TRBD2 is a possible D gene (6 bases). This CDR3 is built from 16 residues. The germline CDR1 and CDR2 sequences are SQVTM and ANQGSEA. V dropped 1 base and J dropped 1 base, with 16 bases sitting between them. The CDR3 reads CSVEVIGGTAQETQYF. The CDR3 nucleotides read TGCAGCGTTGAAGTTATAGGCGGGACCGCCCAAGAGACCCAGTACTTC.

The CDR3 sequence is CAISESQGVNYGYTF. Written as DNA, the CDR3 is TGTGCCATCAGTGAATCACAGGGGGTTAACTATGGCTACACCTTC. The chain links TRBV10-3 to TRBJ1-2, with 8 bases that match TRBD1. V lost 3 bases, J lost 1 base, and 4 bases stayed unmatched. CDR1 and CDR2 from the germline V gene are ENHRY and SYGVKD. CDR3 size: 15 residues.

J is TRBJ2-1 and V is TRBV6-1; the D gene is possibly TRBD2 (7 bases). This CDR3 spans 15 amino acids. Germline V gene data show CDR1 as MNHNS and CDR2 as SASEGT. V was trimmed by 3 bases and J by 1 base, leaving 10 bases between them. The CDR3 bases are TGTGCCAGCAGTGAGGGGGGGGCGTCCTACAATGAGCAGTTCTTC. Translated, it gives CASSEGGASYNEQFF.

The CDR3 is CSVGWGDSTDTQYF. The CDR3 coding sequence is TGCAGCGTTGGGTGGGGAGATAGCACAGATACGCAGTATTTT. This chain connects TRBV29-1 to TRBJ2-3; D may be TRBD2 (5 bases). The germline V and J ends were trimmed by 4 bases and 0 bases, with 11 bases remaining between them. This CDR3 is 14 amino acids long. Germline CDR1 and CDR2: SQVTM and ANQGSEA.

The chain combines TRBV18 with TRBJ1-3, with D unresolved. V was shortened by 3 bases and J by 0 bases, with 21 bases between the two germline ends. The CDR3 is 19 residues long. Germline V CDR1 and CDR2: KGHSH, LQKENI. CDR3 nucleotide sequence: TGTGCCAGCTCACCGGGCATCCAGAGGACTGAAGACTCTGGAAACACCATATATTTT. Encoded protein: CASSPGIQRTEDSGNTIYF.

The chain combines TRBV7-9 with TRBJ1-2; D perhaps matches TRBD1 (5 bases). In germline, CDR1 is SEHNR, CDR2 FQNEAQ (reference sequence). This CDR3 is 15 amino acids long. The germline V and J ends were trimmed by 5 bases and 2 bases, with 15 bases remaining between them. The CDR3 is CASSPPRDGNYGYTF. The CDR3 nucleotides are TGTGCCAGCAGCCCACCGAGGGACGGGAACTATGGCTACACCTTC.

The chain joins TRBV15 to TRBJ2-1; 8 bases align to TRBD2. J lost 5 bases, V lost 3 bases, and 9 bases had no gene match. The germline gives CDR1 LNHNV, CDR2 YYDKDF (reference sequence). The CDR3 has 16 residues. Here the CDR3 DNA reads TGTGCCACCAGCAGTCCGGGATCCGGGAGGGACAATGAGCAGTTCTTC. It translates to CATSSPGSGRDNEQFF.

This chain joins TRBV4-3 and TRBJ2-4, with a tentative D call TRBD2 (5 bases). CDR1 and CDR2 (germline): LGHNA, YSLEER. V lost 0 bases and J 3 bases, leaving 15 bases between the germline ends. The length of the CDR3 is 17 residues. The CDR3, as DNA: TGCGCCAGCAGCCAAGATAGCGCAGACTTGGGCAAAAACATTCAGTACTTC. Its translation is CASSQDSADLGKNIQYF.

This chain uses TRBV6-5 with TRBJ1-2; TRBD1 matches at 9 bases. Trimming cost V 4 bases and J 7 bases; bases outside gene matches: 10. The germline CDR1 and CDR2 sequences are MNHEY and SVGAGI. This CDR3 spans 15 amino acids. The DNA for the CDR3 is TGTGCCAGCAGTTCGCGAAGTACAGGGGGCTCTGGCTACACCTTC. Amino acid sequence: CASSSRSTGGSGYTF.

Regarding this clone: Other DNA sequences in this sample translate to the same CDR3. The chain joins TRBV19 to TRBJ2-7, with 9 bases aligning to TRBD1. The CDR3 consists of 13 residues. V shed 5 bases, J shed 4 bases, and the junction held 3 bases outside the gene matches. Germline CDR1 is LNHDA and CDR2 is SQIVND (reference sequence). Here the CDR3 reads CASSLGQGYEQYF. The CDR3 DNA reads as TGTGCCAGTAGTCTGGGACAGGGATACGAGCAGTACTTC.

The chain has TRBV2 and TRBJ2-1; the D gene is possibly TRBD2 (5 bases). The CDR3 covers 16 residues. CDR1 and CDR2 from the germline V gene are SNHLY and FYNNEI. Trimming removed 1 base at V and 0 bases at J, with 10 bases between. The CDR3 DNA reads as TGTGCCAGCAGTGAAGGTCGTAGCGACTCCTACAATGAGCAGTTCTTC. Translated, it gives CASSEGRSDSYNEQFF.

The J gene is TRBJ1-5, the V gene TRBV19, with D perhaps TRBD1 (5 bases). Deletions cut 7 bases from V and 6 bases from J, with 16 bases between. Germline lookup yields CDR1 LNHDA and CDR2 SQIVND (reference sequence). CDR3 length: 14 residues. The CDR3 nucleotides read TGTGCCAGTAAAATGCAGGGTACGGGTCAGCCCCAGCATTTT. This sequence encodes CASKMQGTGQPQHF. Filled out from reference TRBV19 and TRBJ1-5, the complete variable domain reads DGGITQSPKYLFRKEGQNVTLSCEQNLNHDAMYWYRQDPGQGLRLIYYSQIVNDFQKGDIAEGYSVSREKKESFPLTVTSAQKNPTAFYLCASKMQGTGQPQHFGDGTRLSIL.

The chain is built from TRBV15 and TRBJ2-7; D is perhaps TRBD1 (6 bases). Germline V lookup: CDR1 LNHNV, CDR2 YYDKDF (reference sequence). This CDR3 has 14 residues. V lost 8 bases and J lost 0, with 14 bases in between. The CDR3 loop is CATSTRGSSYEQYF. The CDR3 coding sequence is TGTGCCACCTCGACGAGGGGGAGCTCCTACGAGCAGTACTTC.

CDR3 amino acids: CASSDDPRAPGNEQFF. The CDR3 DNA sequence: TGTGCCAGCAGTGACGACCCCAGGGCCCCGGGCAATGAGCAGTTCTTC. This chain connects TRBV2 to TRBJ2-1; D perhaps matches TRBD1 (5 bases). Germline V gene sequence: CDR1 SNHLY, CDR2 FYNNEI. CDR3 length: 16 residues. V shed 3 bases and J shed 6 bases, with 18 bases lying between them.

The chain carries TRBV27 and TRBJ2-7; TRBD2 matches at 7 bases. Germline assignment: CDR1 MNHEY and CDR2 SMNVEV (reference sequence). Trimming cost V 5 bases and J 6 bases; bases outside gene matches: 13. This CDR3 comprises 15 residues. Here the CDR3 reads CASSPIAGQMSEQYF. The CDR3 nucleotides are TGTGCCAGCAGTCCTATAGCGGGCCAAATGAGCGAGCAGTACTTC.